These 2 T cell receptor beta chains were sequenced from one sample in a study of blood T cell repertoires in COVID-19. TCRdb keeps only in-frame clones here, not all; method: immunoSEQ multiplex PCR. The profile shows some 190,000 clones, roughly four fifths of them singletons. The source material was peripheral blood. These receptors all stem from a woman older than 75 with COVID-19, enrolled during active disease.

This clone was found once. CDR3 DNA: TGCGCCAGCAGCCCTGGTATGGCAGGGAACTATGGCTACACCTTC. Translating it yields CASSPGMAGNYGYTF. The chain joins TRBV4-1 to TRBJ1-2; maybe TRBD1 (5 bases). CDR1 and CDR2 from the germline V gene are MGHRA and YSYEKL. Between the trimmed V and J ends, which lost 4 bases and 2 bases, there was a span of 14 bases. This CDR3 spans 15 amino acids.

The CDR3 protein is CASSLTGGAGNTIYF. CDR3 nucleotide sequence: TGTGCCAGCAGCCTCACAGGGGGCGCTGGAAACACCATATATTTT. The J gene is TRBJ1-3, the V gene TRBV3-1 (or the pseudogene TRBV3-2); 9 nucleotides agree with TRBD1. V shed 4 bases and J 2 bases; nucleotides not matched to a gene: 3. Looked up from germline, CDR1 is LGHDT and CDR2 is YNNKEL (reference sequence). This CDR3 has 15 residues.